The count of the clone carrying this T cell receptor beta chain is one. The data stem from a study of PD-L1 blockade in urothelial cancer. The table came from immunoSEQ multiplex PCR; TCRdb's copy has only in-frame clones and leaves some out. In the table there are about 100,000 clones, about 89% of which are singletons. The germline CDR1 and CDR2 sequences are MDHEN and SYDVKM. With 6 bases removed from V and 4 bases from J, the gap between germline ends came to 10 bases. The CDR3 extends over 13 amino acids. The sequence derives from a woman aged 80 or over with urothelial cancer. Specimen: PBMCs, collected around atezolizumab (anti-PD-L1) treatment. This sequence joins TRBV28 and TRBJ2-4; D might be TRBD1 (5 bases). The DNA for the CDR3 is TGTGCCAGCAGCGACAGCAGTAAAAACATTCAGTACTTC. It specifies CASSDSSKNIQYF.